Below, 10 T cell receptor beta chains from the same sample are listed, as sequenced in a study of shared clonotypes between healthy human individuals. TCRdb's copy holds only in-frame clones and misses some; the assay was immunoSEQ multiplex PCR. The profile shows about 1 million clones, approximately 80% of them singletons. Sequencing was carried out using memory CD4+ T cells from PBMCs. Subset here: CD45RA-negative fraction. Receptors were obtained from a man between 18 and 35 years old in good health. Some clones in this sample may be carry-over from other donors' samples.

On this clone itself: The sample carries other DNA sequences with the same CDR3. The chain recombines TRBV9 with TRBJ2-5, with TRBD2 identical over 12 bases. The CDR3 sequence is 15 residues long. Germline-derived CDR1 and CDR2 are SGDLS and YYNGEE. J gave up 5 bases and V 3 bases, and 5 bases lay outside the gene matches. CDR3 DNA sequence: TGTGCCAGCAGCGCCCGACTAGCGGGGGAGGAGACCCAGTACTTC. Protein: CASSARLAGEETQYF.

This clone was recorded only once. The chain couples TRBV5-1 to TRBJ2-7; possible D gene TRBD2, 5 bases. Germline V gives CDR1 SGHRS, CDR2 YFSETQ. The ends were cut back, 1 base at V and 2 bases at J, with 10 bases in the middle. The CDR3 is 14 amino acids. DNA for the CDR3: TGCGCCAGCAGCTTGTATAGCGCGACCTACGAGCAGTACTTC. Encoded protein: CASSLYSATYEQYF.

This clone was observed at least ten times. The CDR3 bases are TGCGCCAGCAGCCTATCAGGTGAAAAACTGTTTTTT. Translation gives CASSLSGEKLFF. This chain links TRBV4-1 with TRBJ1-4; no definite D call. V lost 4 bases and J 7 bases, leaving 7 bases between the germline ends. The CDR3 length is 12 residues. Germline lookup yields CDR1 MGHRA and CDR2 YSYEKL.

The rearrangement joins TRBV29-1 to TRBJ1-1; D uncertain. The germline V gene has CDR1 SQVTM and CDR2 ANQGSEA. V lost 4 bases, J lost 5 bases, and 14 bases lay in between. CDR3 length equals 13 residues. This CDR3 is CSVALTSGTEAFF. The CDR3 DNA reads as TGCAGCGTTGCCCTAACAAGCGGTACTGAAGCTTTCTTT.

The J gene is TRBJ1-4, the V gene TRBV7-8; D is uncertain. This CDR3 contains 15 residues. The V gene lost 1 base and the J gene lost 5 bases, with 11 bases spanning the gap. Looked up from germline, CDR1 is SGHVS and CDR2 is FQNEAQ. This CDR3 reads CASSLVVSGNEKLFF. CDR3 nucleotides: TGTGCCAGCAGCTTAGTGGTCAGCGGAAATGAAAAACTGTTTTTT.

This clone was seen once. CDR3 coding DNA: TGTGCCAGCACTCCAGGCTACAATGAGCAGTTCTTC. Translation gives CASTPGYNEQFF. J is TRBJ2-1 and V is TRBV6-6; no reliable D call. CDR3 length: 12 amino acids. The ends were cut back, 7 bases at V and 3 bases at J, with 7 bases in the middle. Germline V lookup: CDR1 MNHNY, CDR2 SVGAGI (reference sequence).

DNA for the CDR3: TGTGCCAGCAGCTCGCGAGGACTAGCGGGGGGGAACCAGTTCTTC. Protein: CASSSRGLAGGNQFF. The chain is built from TRBV7-8 and TRBJ2-1, with 15 bases that match TRBD2. The CDR3 runs 15 residues. Germline CDR1 is SGHVS and CDR2 is FQNEAQ. V was pared by 4 bases and J by 13 bases, with 8 bases of the junction left unmatched.

The rearrangement links TRBV4-3 to TRBJ2-6; tentatively, D is TRBD1 or TRBD2 (6 bases each). This CDR3 region has 18 residues. Trimming shortened V by 2 bases and J by 2 bases, and 16 bases separated the two germline ends. Per the germline V gene, CDR1 is LGHNA and CDR2 is YSLEER. CDR3 DNA: TGCGCCAGCAGCCAACGTGCCCTCGGGGGCGCTGGGGCCAACGTCCTGACTTTC. Translating gives CASSQRALGGAGANVLTF.

Notes on this clone: The identical CDR3 is also encoded by other nucleotide sequences in the sample. The genes are TRBV4-1 and TRBJ2-3; 7 nucleotides agree with TRBD2. Looked up from germline, CDR1 is MGHRA and CDR2 is YSYEKL. The V segment lost 1 base and the J segment 2 bases; nucleotides outside the gene matches: 3. CDR3 length: 15 amino acids. CDR3 amino acids: CASSQAGLDTDTQYF. In DNA form, the CDR3 reads TGCGCCAGCAGCCAAGCCGGACTAGACACAGATACGCAGTATTTT.

In DNA, the CDR3 is TGTGCCAGCAGCTATAGCGGGAGTGGAGAGACCCAGTACTTC. This translates into CASSYSGSGETQYF. The chain uses TRBV7-2 and TRBJ2-5, with 9 bases identical to TRBD2. J was trimmed by 4 bases and V by 4 bases; bases with no gene match: 4. Germline V lookup: CDR1 SGHTA, CDR2 FQGNSA. The length of the CDR3 is 14 residues.